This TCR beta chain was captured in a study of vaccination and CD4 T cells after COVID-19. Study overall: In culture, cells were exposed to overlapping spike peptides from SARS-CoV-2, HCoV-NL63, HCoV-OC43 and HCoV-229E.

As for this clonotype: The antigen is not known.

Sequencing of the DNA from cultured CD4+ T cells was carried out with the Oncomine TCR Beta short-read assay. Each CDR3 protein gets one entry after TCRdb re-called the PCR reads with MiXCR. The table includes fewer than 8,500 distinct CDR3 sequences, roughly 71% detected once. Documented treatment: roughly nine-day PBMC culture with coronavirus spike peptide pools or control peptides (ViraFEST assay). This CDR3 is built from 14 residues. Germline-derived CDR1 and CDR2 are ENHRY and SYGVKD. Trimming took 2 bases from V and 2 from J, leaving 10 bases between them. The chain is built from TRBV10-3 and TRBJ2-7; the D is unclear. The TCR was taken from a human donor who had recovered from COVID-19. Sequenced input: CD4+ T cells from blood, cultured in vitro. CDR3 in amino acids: CAISERSLPYEQYF. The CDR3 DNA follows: TGTGCCATCAGTGAGAGGAGCTTACCCTACGAGCAGTACTTC.